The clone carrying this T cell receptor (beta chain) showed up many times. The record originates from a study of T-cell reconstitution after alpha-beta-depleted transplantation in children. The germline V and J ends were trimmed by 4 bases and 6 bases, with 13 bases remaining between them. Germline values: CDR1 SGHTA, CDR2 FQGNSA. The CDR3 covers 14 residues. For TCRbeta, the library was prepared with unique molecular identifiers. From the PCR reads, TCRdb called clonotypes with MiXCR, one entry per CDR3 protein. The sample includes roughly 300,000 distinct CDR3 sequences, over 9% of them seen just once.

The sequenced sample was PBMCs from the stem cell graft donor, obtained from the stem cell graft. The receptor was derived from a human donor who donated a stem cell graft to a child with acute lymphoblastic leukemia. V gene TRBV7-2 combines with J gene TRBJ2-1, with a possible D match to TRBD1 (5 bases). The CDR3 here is CASSSHKGPNEQFF. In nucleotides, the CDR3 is TGTGCCAGCAGCTCACATAAGGGGCCCAATGAGCAGTTCTTC.